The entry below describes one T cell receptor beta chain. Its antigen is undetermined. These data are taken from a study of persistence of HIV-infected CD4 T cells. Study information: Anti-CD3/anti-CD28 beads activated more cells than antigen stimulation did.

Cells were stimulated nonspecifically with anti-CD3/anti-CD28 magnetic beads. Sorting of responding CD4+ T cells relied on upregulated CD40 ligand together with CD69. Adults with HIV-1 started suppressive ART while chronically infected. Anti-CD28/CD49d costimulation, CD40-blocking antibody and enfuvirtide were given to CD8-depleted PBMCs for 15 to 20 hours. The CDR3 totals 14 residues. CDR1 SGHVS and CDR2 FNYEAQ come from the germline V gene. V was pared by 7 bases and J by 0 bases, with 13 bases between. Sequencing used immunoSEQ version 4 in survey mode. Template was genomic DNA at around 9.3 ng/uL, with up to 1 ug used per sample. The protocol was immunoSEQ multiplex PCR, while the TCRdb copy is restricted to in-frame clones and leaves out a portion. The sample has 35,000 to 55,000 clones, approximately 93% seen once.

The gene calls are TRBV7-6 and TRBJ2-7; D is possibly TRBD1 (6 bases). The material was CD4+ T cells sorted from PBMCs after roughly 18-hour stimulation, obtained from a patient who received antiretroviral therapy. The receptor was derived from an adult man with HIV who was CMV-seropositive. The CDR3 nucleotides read TGTGCCAGCACCGTAGACAGGTTCTCCTACGAGCAGTACTTC. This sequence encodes CASTVDRFSYEQYF.